Detailed here is one T cell receptor (beta chain). Its antigen is unknown. TCRdb keeps only in-frame clones here, not all; method: immunoSEQ multiplex PCR. The table records millions of clones, 85% to 95% of them present only once. This CDR3 comprises 14 residues. V was pared by 0 bases and J by 11 bases, with 16 bases between. Germline V CDR1 and CDR2: WSHSY, SAAADI. Memory CD4+ cells were the fraction left after CD45RA+ naive selection. This sample was included in a study of shared clonotypes between healthy human individuals. Findings and limits, study-wide: Sharing across four donors was highest in naive CD4 (around 5%) and lowest in memory CD8 (roughly 0.4%). Measured sharing among donors was expected to vary with sequencing depth. The study generally estimated greater richness for naive than memory subsets.

The rearrangement uses TRBV10-2 and TRBJ1-1; D gene unclear. Source material: naive CD4+ T cells from PBMCs. Noted subset: CD45RA+ positively selected. This sequence was found in a man aged 18 to 30 in good health. Some clones in this sample may be carry-over from other donors' samples. CDR3 sequence: CASSESAGISGAFF. DNA of the CDR3: TGCGCCAGCAGTGAGTCGGCGGGGATCTCGGGCGCTTTCTTT.